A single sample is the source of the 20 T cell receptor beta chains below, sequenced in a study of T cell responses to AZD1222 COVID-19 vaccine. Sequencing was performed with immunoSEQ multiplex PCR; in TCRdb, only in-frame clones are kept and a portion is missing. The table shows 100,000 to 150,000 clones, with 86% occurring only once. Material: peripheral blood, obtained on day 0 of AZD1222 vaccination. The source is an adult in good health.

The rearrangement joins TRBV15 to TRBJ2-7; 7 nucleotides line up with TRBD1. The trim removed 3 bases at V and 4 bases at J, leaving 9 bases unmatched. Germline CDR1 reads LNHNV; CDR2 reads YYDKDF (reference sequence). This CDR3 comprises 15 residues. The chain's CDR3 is CATSSPGQREYEQYF. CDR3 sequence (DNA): TGTGCCACCAGCAGCCCGGGACAGAGGGAATACGAGCAGTACTTC. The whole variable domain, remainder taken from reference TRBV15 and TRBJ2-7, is DAMVIQNPRYQVTQFGKPVTLSCSQTLNHNVMYWYQQKSSQAPKLLFHYYDKDFNNEADTPDNFQSRRPNTSFCFLDIRSPGLGDTAMYLCATSSPGQREYEQYFGPGTRLTVT.

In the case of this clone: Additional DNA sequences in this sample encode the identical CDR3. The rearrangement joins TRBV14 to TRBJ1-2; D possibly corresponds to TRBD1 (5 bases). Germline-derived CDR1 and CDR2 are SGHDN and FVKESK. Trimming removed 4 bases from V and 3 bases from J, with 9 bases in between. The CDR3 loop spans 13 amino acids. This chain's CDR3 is CASSRDGYYGYTF. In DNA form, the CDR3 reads TGTGCCAGCAGCCGGGACGGATACTATGGCTACACCTTC.

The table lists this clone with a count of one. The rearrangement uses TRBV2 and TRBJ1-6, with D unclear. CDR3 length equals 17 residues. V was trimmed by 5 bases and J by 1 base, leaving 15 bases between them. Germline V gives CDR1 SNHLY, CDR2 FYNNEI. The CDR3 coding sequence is TGTGCCAGCAGTATCCGGGTCTATTTTTCCTATAATTCACCCCTCCACTTT. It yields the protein CASSIRVYFSYNSPLHF.

Here the CDR3 DNA reads TGTGCCAGCAGCTTAAGGGCAGGTCCAGGTGTGGGAGGCTACACCTTC. This gives the protein CASSLRAGPGVGGYTF. The chain joins TRBV7-2 to TRBJ1-2; D call uncertain. Germline assignment: CDR1 SGHTA and CDR2 FQGNSA. CDR3 length equals 16 residues. Trimming removed 2 bases at V and 8 bases at J, with 21 bases between.

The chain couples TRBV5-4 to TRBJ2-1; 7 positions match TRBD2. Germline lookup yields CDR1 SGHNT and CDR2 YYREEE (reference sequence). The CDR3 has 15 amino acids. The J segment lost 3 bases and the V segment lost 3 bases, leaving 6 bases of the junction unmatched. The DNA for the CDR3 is TGTGCCAGCAGCTCTAAGGAGCGGGGCTACAATGAGCAGTTCTTC. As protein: CASSSKERGYNEQFF.

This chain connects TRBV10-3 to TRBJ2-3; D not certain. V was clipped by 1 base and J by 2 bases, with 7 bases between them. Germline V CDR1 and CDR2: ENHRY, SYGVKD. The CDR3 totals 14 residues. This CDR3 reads CAISEYPDTDTQYF. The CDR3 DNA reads TGTGCCATCAGTGAGTATCCAGACACAGATACGCAGTATTTT.

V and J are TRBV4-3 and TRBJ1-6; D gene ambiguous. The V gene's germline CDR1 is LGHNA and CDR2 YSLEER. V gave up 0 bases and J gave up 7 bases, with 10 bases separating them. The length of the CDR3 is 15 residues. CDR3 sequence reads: CASSQDSSRNSPLHF. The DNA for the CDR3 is TGCGCCAGCAGCCAAGATTCCAGCAGGAATTCACCCCTCCACTTT.

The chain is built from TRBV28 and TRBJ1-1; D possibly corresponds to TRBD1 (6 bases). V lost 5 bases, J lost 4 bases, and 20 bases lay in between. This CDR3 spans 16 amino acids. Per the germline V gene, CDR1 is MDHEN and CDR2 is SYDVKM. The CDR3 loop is CASSEIKQGWGTEAFF. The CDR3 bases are TGTGCCAGCAGTGAAATAAAACAGGGTTGGGGCACTGAAGCTTTCTTT.

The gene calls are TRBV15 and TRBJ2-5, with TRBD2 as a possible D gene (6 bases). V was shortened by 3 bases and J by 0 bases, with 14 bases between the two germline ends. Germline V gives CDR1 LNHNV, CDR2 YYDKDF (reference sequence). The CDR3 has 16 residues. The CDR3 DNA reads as TGTGCCACCAGCAGGGGCGCCGGGGGAAACCAAGAGACCCAGTACTTC. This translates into CATSRGAGGNQETQYF.

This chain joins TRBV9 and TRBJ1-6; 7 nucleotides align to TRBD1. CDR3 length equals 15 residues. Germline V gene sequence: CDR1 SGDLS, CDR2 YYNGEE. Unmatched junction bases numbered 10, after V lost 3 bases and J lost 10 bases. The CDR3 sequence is CASSAQTGYGSPLHF. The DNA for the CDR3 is TGTGCCAGCAGCGCCCAGACAGGGTATGGATCACCCCTCCACTTT.

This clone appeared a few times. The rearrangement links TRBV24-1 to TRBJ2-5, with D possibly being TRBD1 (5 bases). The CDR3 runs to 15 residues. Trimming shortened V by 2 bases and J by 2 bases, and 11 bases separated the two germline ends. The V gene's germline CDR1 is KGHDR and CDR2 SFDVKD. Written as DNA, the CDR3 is TGTGCCACCAGTGATTCCCAGGGATGGCAAGAGACCCAGTACTTC. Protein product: CATSDSQGWQETQYF.

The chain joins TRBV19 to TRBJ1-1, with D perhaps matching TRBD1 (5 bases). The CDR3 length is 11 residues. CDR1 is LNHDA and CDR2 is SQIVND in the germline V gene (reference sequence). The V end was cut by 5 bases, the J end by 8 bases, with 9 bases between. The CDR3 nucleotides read TGTGCCAGTAGTTCGGGACCGGAAGCTTTCTTT. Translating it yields CASSSGPEAFF.

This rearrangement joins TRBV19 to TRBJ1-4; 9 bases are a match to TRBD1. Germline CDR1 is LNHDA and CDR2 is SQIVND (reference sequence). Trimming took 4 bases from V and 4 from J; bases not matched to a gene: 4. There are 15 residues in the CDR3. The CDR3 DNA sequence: TGTGCCAGTAGTAAGCGGACAGGGGATAATGAAAAACTGTTTTTT. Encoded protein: CASSKRTGDNEKLFF.

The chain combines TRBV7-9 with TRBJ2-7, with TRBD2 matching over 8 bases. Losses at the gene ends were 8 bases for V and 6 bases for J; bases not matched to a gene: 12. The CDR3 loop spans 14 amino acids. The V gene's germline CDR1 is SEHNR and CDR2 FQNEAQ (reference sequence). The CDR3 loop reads CASSPGGNVGEQYF. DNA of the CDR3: TGTGCCAGCTCCCCGGGGGGGAACGTAGGCGAGCAGTACTTC.

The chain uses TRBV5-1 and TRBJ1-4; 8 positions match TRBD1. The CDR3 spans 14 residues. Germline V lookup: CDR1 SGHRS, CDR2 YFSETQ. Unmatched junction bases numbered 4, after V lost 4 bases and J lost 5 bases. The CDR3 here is CASSLGQDNEKLFF. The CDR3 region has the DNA TGCGCCAGCAGCCTGGGACAGGACAATGAAAAACTGTTTTTT.

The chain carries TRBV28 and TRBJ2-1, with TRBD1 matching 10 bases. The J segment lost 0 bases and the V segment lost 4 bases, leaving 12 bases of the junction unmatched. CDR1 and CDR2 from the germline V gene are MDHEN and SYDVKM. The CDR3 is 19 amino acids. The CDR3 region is CASSYPEGTGVRSYNEQFF. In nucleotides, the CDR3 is TGTGCCAGCAGTTATCCCGAGGGGACAGGGGTCCGCTCCTACAATGAGCAGTTCTTC.

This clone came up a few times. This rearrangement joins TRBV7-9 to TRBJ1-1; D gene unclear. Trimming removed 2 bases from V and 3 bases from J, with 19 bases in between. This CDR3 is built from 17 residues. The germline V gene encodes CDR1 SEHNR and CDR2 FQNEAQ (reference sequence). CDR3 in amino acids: CASSLFPSAWVHTEAFF. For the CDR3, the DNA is TGTGCCAGCAGCTTATTCCCTAGCGCTTGGGTCCACACTGAAGCTTTCTTT.

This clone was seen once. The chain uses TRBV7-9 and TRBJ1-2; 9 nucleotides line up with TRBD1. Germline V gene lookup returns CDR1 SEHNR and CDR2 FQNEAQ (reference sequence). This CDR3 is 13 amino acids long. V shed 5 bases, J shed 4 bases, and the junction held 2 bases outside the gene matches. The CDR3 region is CASSLTGGYGYTF. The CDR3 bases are TGTGCCAGCAGCCTGACAGGGGGCTATGGCTACACCTTC.

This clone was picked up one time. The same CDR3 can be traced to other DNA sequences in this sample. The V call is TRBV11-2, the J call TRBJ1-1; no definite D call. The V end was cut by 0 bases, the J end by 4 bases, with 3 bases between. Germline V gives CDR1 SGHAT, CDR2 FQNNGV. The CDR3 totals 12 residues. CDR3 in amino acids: CASSLEFTEAFF. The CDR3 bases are TGTGCCAGCAGCTTAGAGTTCACTGAAGCTTTCTTT.

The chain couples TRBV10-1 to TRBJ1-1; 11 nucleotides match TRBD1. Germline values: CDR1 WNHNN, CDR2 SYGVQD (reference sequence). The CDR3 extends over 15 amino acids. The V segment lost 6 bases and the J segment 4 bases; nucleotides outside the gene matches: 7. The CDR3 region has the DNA TGCGCCAGCAGCCCCGGCGGGACAGGGGGCACTGAAGCTTTCTTT. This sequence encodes CASSPGGTGGTEAFF.